What follows are 5 T cell receptor beta chains derived from one specimen sequenced in a study of T cell responses to AZD1222 COVID-19 vaccine. Assay used: immunoSEQ multiplex PCR; TCRdb lists only in-frame clones, some missing. Of more than 150,000 clones in the sample, around 94% were seen once. Specimen: peripheral blood, collected on day 0 of AZD1222 vaccination. The origin of the receptors is an adult in good health.

This chain connects TRBV19 to TRBJ1-5; D is perhaps TRBD1 (5 bases). This CDR3 contains 15 residues. Germline values: CDR1 LNHDA, CDR2 SQIVND (reference sequence). Trimming left V 5 bases short and J 0 bases short, with 11 bases between. The CDR3 sequence is CASSSRESSNQPQHF. CDR3 nucleotide sequence: TGTGCCAGTAGTTCCAGGGAGAGTAGCAATCAGCCCCAGCATTTT. Variable domain in full (rest from reference TRBV19 and TRBJ1-5): DGGITQSPKYLFRKEGQNVTLSCEQNLNHDAMYWYRQDPGQGLRLIYYSQIVNDFQKGDIAEGYSVSREKKESFPLTVTSAQKNPTAFYLCASSSRESSNQPQHFGDGTRLSIL.

V is TRBV20-1 and J is TRBJ1-2, with a tentative D call TRBD1 (5 bases). Germline CDR1 reads DFQATT; CDR2 reads SNEGSKA (reference sequence). The V end lost 3 bases, the J end lost 11 bases, and 7 bases lay between the germline ends. CDR3 size: 9 residues. Written as DNA, the CDR3 is TGCAGTGCTAGGGGACCGTACACCTTC. Translation gives CSARGPYTF.

This chain links TRBV3-1 (or the pseudogene TRBV3-2) with TRBJ1-3, with 9 bases aligning to TRBD1. This CDR3 is 16 amino acids long. Germline lookup yields CDR1 LGHDT and CDR2 YNNKEL (reference sequence). V shed 0 bases and J 4 bases; nucleotides not matched to a gene: 4. The CDR3: CASSQDPGTGGNTIYF. The CDR3 DNA is TGTGCCAGCAGCCAAGATCCAGGGACAGGGGGAAACACCATATATTTT.

The gene calls are TRBV19 and TRBJ2-5; the match to TRBD1 covers 7 bases. Germline V gives CDR1 LNHDA, CDR2 SQIVND (reference sequence). The CDR3 extends over 13 amino acids. Trimming removed 8 bases from V and 5 bases from J; junction bases left unmatched: 8. In DNA form, the CDR3 reads TGTGCCAGTTCGTCGAGGGGGCTGGAGACCCAGTACTTC. Translating gives CASSSRGLETQYF.

CDR3 nucleotides: TGTGCCAGCAGCCCGGACGGGAGCTCTGGAAACACCATATATTTT. It specifies CASSPDGSSGNTIYF. The chain is built from TRBV7-2 and TRBJ1-3, with D unclear. Trimming cost V 5 bases and J 0 bases, with 11 bases left between them. Germline lookup yields CDR1 SGHTA and CDR2 FQGNSA. The CDR3 sequence is 15 residues long.